The 13 T cell receptor beta chains in this list originate from one sample, sequenced in a study of cytomegalovirus exposure and HLA in healthy donors. It was with 60 Vbeta and 13 Jbeta primers that the PCR ran. Only in-frame clones appear in the TCRdb table, and some are missing; sequencing was by immunoSEQ multiplex PCR. The table has about 69,000 clones, around 68% seen once. The sample consisted of PBMCs. These receptors were collected from a woman aged 25 to 39 in good health and CMV-seronegative.

The chain carries TRBV5-4 and TRBJ2-2; D remains unclear. From germline, CDR1 is SGHNT and CDR2 YYREEE (reference sequence). With 4 bases removed from V and 0 bases from J, the gap between germline ends came to 10 bases. This CDR3 spans 15 amino acids. CDR3: CASSDTHANTGELFF. The CDR3 DNA reads as TGTGCCAGCAGCGACACCCACGCGAACACCGGGGAGCTGTTTTTT.

This clone came up a few times. This chain uses TRBV5-1 with TRBJ1-2; D is possibly TRBD1 (6 bases). This CDR3 region has 13 residues. Germline V gives CDR1 SGHRS, CDR2 YFSETQ. Trimming cost V 4 bases and J 5 bases, with 12 bases left between them. The CDR3 DNA reads TGCGCCAGCAGCCAAGACGGGACATATGGCTACACCTTC. Residues: CASSQDGTYGYTF.

CDR3 bases: TGTGCCAGCAGCCCACGGGTGGTAGCGGGGTTCTACGAGCAGTACTTC. It encodes CASSPRVVAGFYEQYF. The V call is TRBV7-2, the J call TRBJ2-7, with TRBD2 matching over 8 bases. The germline gives CDR1 SGHTA, CDR2 FQGNSA. After removal of 5 bases from V and 3 bases from J, the junction contained 12 bases not matched to a gene. CDR3 length: 16 residues.

This rearrangement joins TRBV7-9 to TRBJ2-3; 9 bases fit TRBD2. With 2 bases clipped from V and 6 bases from J, the junction kept 6 bases outside the gene matches. There are 15 residues in the CDR3. The germline CDR1 and CDR2 sequences are SEHNR and FQNEAQ (reference sequence). For the CDR3, the DNA is TGTGCCAGCAGCTTAATGGCGGGGGGGCCGGATACGCAGTATTTT. Translating gives CASSLMAGGPDTQYF.

The chain employs TRBV6-9 and TRBJ1-1; possibly TRBD1 for D (6 bases). The V and J ends lost 5 bases and 4 bases respectively, with 29 bases between them. The CDR3 loop spans 19 amino acids. Germline CDR1 MNHGY, CDR2 SVAAGI. CDR3 sequence reads: CASSNFVQGFFGWRTEAFF. CDR3 sequence (DNA): TGTGCCAGCAGTAACTTTGTTCAGGGGTTTTTTGGTTGGCGCACTGAAGCTTTCTTT.

This chain joins TRBV7-2 and TRBJ1-3; 8 bases are shared with TRBD1. After removal of 5 bases from V and 0 bases from J, the junction contained 6 bases not matched to a gene. The germline V gene has CDR1 SGHTA and CDR2 FQGNSA. The CDR3 extends over 16 amino acids. The CDR3 coding sequence is TGTGCCAGCAGCCCCCAGGGGGCTGACTCTGGAAACACCATATATTTT. The encoded protein is CASSPQGADSGNTIYF.

Comments on this clone: At one of its ends the junction is not consistent with the germline gene, which may arise from a read error. J is TRBJ2-3 and V is TRBV7-9, with unresolved D. The CDR3 totals 12 residues. CDR1 and CDR2 (germline): SEHNR, FQNEAQ (reference sequence). The CDR3 coding sequence is TGTTCCAGCAGCCCCGCGCTTGGTACGCAGTATTTT. It specifies CSSSPALGTQYF.

The genes are TRBV18 and TRBJ1-1; D is perhaps TRBD1 (5 bases). The CDR3 extends over 13 amino acids. Per the germline V gene, CDR1 is KGHSH and CDR2 is LQKENI. The V gene lost 5 bases and the J gene lost 1 base, with 8 bases spanning the gap. CDR3 in DNA: TGTGCCAGCTCAGCAACAGGGAACACTGAAGCTTTCTTT. Its translation: CASSATGNTEAFF. Looking up the rest from reference TRBV18 and TRBJ1-1 gives the full variable domain: NAGVMQNPRHLVRRRGQEARLRCSPMKGHSHVYWYRQLPEEGLKFMVYLQKENIIDESGMPKERFSAEFPKEGPSILRIQQVVRGDSAAYFCASSATGNTEAFFGQGTRLTVV.

This clone has just one count. Other nucleotide sequences from this sample produce the same CDR3. The chain carries TRBV6-5 and TRBJ2-7; 10 bases match TRBD1. V dropped 5 bases and J dropped 3; count of bases not matched to a gene: 4. Germline CDR1 is MNHEY and CDR2 is SVGAGI. This CDR3 region has 14 residues. CDR3 sequence (DNA): TGTGCCAGCAGTCTAGGACAGGGGGTCTACGAGCAGTACTTC. This encodes CASSLGQGVYEQYF.

The rearrangement links TRBV5-4 to TRBJ1-1; 10 bases are shared with TRBD1. J lost 6 bases, V lost 4 bases, and 0 bases had no gene match. CDR3 length: 12 residues. Germline CDR1 reads SGHNT; CDR2 reads YYREEE (reference sequence). The CDR3 DNA reads TGTGCCAGCAGCGGACAGGGGGCTGAAGCTTTCTTT. It specifies CASSGQGAEAFF.

CDR3 loop: CASSVLLAGCYF. As DNA, the CDR3 is TGTGCCAGCAGTGTCTTGCTAGCGGGTTGTTACTTC. This chain joins TRBV2 and TRBJ2-7; 8 bases agree with TRBD2. The CDR3 length is 12 residues. V was clipped by 4 bases and J by 13 bases; unmatched bases: 9. Germline CDR1 SNHLY, CDR2 FYNNEI.

CDR3 loop: CASSPSGTSEDTQYF. Written as DNA, the CDR3 is TGTGCCAGCAGCCCCTCCGGGACTAGCGAGGATACGCAGTATTTT. This rearrangement joins TRBV7-3 to TRBJ2-3, with 10 bases identical to TRBD2. Germline CDR1 is SGHTA and CDR2 is FQGTGA. The CDR3 spans 15 residues. Trimming removed 5 bases from V and 6 bases from J; junction bases left unmatched: 8.

The chain has TRBV7-6 and TRBJ1-5, with D possibly matching TRBD1 (5 bases). Germline V lookup: CDR1 SGHVS, CDR2 FNYEAQ. This CDR3 has 16 amino acids. V was clipped by 5 bases and J by 4 bases, with 18 bases between them. The CDR3, as DNA: TGTGCCAGCAGCCCCCCCGAATACAGGTTAAATCAGCCCCAGCATTTT. Its protein product is CASSPPEYRLNQPQHF.